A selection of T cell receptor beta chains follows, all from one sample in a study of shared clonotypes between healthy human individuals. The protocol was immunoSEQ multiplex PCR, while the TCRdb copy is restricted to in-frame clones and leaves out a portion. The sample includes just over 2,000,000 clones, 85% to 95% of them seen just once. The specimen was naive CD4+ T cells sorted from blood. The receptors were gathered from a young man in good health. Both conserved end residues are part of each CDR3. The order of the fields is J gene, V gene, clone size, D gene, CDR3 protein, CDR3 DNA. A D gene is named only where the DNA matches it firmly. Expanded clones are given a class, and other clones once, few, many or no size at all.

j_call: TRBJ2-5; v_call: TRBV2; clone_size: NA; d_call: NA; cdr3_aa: CASGRQKETQYF; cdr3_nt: TGTGCCAGCGGACGACAGAAAGAGACCCAGTACTTC
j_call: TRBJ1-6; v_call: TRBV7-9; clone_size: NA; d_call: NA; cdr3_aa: CASSLGQVGGQNSPLHF; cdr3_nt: TGTGCCAGCAGCTTAGGTCAAGTGGGAGGGCAAAATTCACCCCTCCACTTT
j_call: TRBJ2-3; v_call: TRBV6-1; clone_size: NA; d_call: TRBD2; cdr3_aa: CASSASTSGVTDTQYF; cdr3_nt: TGTGCCAGCAGTGCCTCGACTAGCGGGGTCACAGATACGCAGTATTTT
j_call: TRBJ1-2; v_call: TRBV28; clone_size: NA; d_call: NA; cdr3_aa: CASNRGTSYGYTF; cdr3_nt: TGTGCCAGCAACAGAGGGACAAGCTATGGCTACACCTTC
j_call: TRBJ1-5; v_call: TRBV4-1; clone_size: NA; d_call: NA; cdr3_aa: CASSQVSGSNQPQHF; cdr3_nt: TGCGCCAGCAGCCAGGTCTCAGGGAGCAATCAGCCCCAGCATTTT
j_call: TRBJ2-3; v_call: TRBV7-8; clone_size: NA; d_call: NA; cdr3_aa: CASTSTGYTDTQYF; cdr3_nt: TGTGCCAGCACCTCGACCGGATACACAGATACGCAGTATTTT
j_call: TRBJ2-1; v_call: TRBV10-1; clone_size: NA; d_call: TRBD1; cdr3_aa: CASSERQGARYNEQFF; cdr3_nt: TGCGCCAGCAGTGAGAGACAGGGGGCGCGGTACAATGAGCAGTTCTTC
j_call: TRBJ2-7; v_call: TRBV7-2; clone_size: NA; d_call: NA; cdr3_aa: CASSQDGRSSYEQYF; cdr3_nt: TGTGCCAGCAGTCAAGACGGCCGGAGCTCCTACGAGCAGTACTTC
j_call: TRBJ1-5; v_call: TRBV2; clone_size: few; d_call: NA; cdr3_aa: CASTGPGGDQPQHF; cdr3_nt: TGTGCCAGCACAGGGCCAGGAGGGGATCAGCCCCAGCATTTT
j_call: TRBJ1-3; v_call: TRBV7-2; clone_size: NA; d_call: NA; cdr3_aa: CASSLGRAVFGNTIYF; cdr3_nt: TGTGCCAGCAGCTTAGGCAGGGCCGTTTTTGGAAACACCATATATTTT
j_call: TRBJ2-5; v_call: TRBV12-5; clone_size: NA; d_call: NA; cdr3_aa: CASGISGRETQYF; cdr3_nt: TGTGCTAGTGGAATCAGCGGTAGGGAGACCCAGTACTTC
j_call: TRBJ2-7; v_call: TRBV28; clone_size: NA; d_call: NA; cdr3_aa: CASSPGVGGEQYF; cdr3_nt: TGTGCCAGCAGCCCGGGTGTAGGGGGCGAGCAGTACTTC
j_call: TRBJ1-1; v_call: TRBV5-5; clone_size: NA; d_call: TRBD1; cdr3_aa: CASSLWDSPTEAFF; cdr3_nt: TGTGCCAGCAGCCTCTGGGACAGCCCTACTGAAGCTTTCTTT
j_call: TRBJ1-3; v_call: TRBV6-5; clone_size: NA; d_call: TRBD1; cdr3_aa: CASRQTGSGNTIYF; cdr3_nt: TGTGCCAGCAGGCAGACAGGGTCTGGAAACACCATATATTTT
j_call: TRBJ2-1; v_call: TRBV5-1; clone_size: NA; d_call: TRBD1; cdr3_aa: CASCGQGINEQFF; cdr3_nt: TGCGCCAGCTGTGGACAGGGTATCAATGAGCAGTTCTTC
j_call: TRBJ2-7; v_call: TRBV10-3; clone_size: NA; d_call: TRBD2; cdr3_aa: CAISAAGGRAKYEQYF; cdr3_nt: TGTGCCATCAGTGCGGCGGGCGGGAGGGCCAAATACGAGCAGTACTTC
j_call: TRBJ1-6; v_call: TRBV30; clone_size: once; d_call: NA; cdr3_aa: CAWSGQDNSPLHF; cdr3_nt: TGTGCCTGGAGTGGACAGGATAATTCACCCCTCCACTTT
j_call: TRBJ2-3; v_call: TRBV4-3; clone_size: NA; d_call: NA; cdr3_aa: CASSPTKGRSSDTQYF; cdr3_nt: TGCGCCAGCAGCCCCACGAAGGGGCGCAGCTCAGATACGCAGTATTTT
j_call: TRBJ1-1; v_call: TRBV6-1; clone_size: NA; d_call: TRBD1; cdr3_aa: CASFRGSNTEAFF; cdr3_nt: TGTGCCAGCTTCAGGGGGTCGAACACTGAAGCTTTCTTT
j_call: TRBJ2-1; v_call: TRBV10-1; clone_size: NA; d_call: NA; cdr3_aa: CASKGPAPRDEQFF; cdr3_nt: TGCGCCAGCAAAGGTCCAGCGCCAAGGGATGAGCAGTTCTTC
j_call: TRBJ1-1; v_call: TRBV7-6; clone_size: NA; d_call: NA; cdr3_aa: CASRTQGTGGNTEAFF; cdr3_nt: TGTGCCAGCAGAACCCAGGGTACCGGAGGGAACACTGAAGCTTTCTTT
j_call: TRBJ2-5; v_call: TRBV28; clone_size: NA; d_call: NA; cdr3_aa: CASTEPGRPKLGQETQYF; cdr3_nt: TGTGCCAGCACCGAACCGGGACGCCCTAAGTTGGGCCAAGAGACCCAGTACTTC
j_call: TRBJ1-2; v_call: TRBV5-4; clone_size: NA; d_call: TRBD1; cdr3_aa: CASSLWTGLDGYTF; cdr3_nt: TGTGCCAGCAGCCTTTGGACAGGACTAGATGGCTACACCTTC
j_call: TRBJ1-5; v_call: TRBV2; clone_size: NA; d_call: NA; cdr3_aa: CASSEETPGQPQHF; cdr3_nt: TGTGCCAGCAGTGAAGAAACCCCCGGACAGCCCCAGCATTTT
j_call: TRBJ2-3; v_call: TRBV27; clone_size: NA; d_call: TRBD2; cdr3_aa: CASSPGVSGGNTQYF; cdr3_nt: TGTGCCAGCAGTCCAGGAGTTAGCGGGGGGAATACGCAGTATTTT
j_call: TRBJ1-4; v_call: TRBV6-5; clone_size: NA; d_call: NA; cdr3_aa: CASRPLGGAGEKLFF; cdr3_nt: TGTGCCAGCAGACCCCTTGGGGGGGCCGGTGAAAAACTGTTTTTT
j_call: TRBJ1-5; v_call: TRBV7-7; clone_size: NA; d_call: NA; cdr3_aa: CASSRQPAINQPQHF; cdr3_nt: TGTGCTAGCAGCAGGCAGCCCGCAATCAATCAGCCCCAGCATTTT
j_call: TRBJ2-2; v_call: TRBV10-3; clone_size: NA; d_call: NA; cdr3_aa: CAISVGTGELFF; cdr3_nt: TGTGCCATCAGTGTGGGTACCGGGGAGCTGTTTTTT
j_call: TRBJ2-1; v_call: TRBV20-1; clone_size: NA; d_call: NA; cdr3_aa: CSARVKTEQFF; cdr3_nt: TGCAGTGCTAGAGTGAAAACAGAGCAGTTCTTC
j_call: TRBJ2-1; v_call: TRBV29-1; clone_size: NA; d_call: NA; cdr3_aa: CSVPGGWGEQFF; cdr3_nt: TGCAGCGTCCCCGGCGGTTGGGGTGAGCAGTTCTTC
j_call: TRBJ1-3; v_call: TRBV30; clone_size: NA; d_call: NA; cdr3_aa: CAWSGFLAGNTIYF; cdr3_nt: TGTGCCTGGAGTGGATTTTTGGCTGGAAACACCATATATTTT
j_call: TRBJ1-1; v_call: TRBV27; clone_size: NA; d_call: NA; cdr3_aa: CASSPWEGRTEAFF; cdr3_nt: TGTGCCAGCAGCCCCTGGGAGGGTCGCACTGAAGCTTTCTTT
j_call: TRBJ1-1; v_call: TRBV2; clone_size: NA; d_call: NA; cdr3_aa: CASSEGNWASQISTFF; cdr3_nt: TGTGCCAGCAGTGAGGGTAATTGGGCAAGCCAGATCTCCACTTTCTTT
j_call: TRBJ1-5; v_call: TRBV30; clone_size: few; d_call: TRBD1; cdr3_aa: CAWGTGGGNQPQHF; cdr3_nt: TGTGCCTGGGGGACAGGGGGTGGCAATCAGCCCCAGCATTTT
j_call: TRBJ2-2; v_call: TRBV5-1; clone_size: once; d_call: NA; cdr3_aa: CASSVEGTGELFF; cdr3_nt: TGCGCCAGCAGCGTGGAGGGGACCGGGGAGCTGTTTTTT
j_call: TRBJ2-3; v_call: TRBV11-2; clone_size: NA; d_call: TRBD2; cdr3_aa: CASSLVGGGADTQYF; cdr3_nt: TGTGCCAGCAGCTTAGTTGGCGGGGGAGCAGATACGCAGTATTTT
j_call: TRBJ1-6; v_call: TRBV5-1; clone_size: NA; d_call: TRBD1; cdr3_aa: CASSLSDRANSPLHF; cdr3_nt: TGCGCCAGCAGCCTTTCGGACAGGGCAAACTCACCCCTCCACTTT
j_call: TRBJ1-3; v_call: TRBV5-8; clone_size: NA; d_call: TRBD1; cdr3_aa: CASSAGQAWGNTIYF; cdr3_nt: TGTGCCAGCAGCGCGGGACAGGCGTGGGGAAACACCATATATTTT
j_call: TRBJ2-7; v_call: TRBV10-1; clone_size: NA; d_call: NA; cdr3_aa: CASSEGGAYEQYF; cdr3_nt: TGCGCCAGCAGTGAGGGGGGCGCCTACGAGCAGTACTTC
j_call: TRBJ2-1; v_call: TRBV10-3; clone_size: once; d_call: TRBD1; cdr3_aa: CAASPGQGVDEQFF; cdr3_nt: TGTGCCGCCTCACCGGGACAGGGGGTTGATGAGCAGTTCTTC
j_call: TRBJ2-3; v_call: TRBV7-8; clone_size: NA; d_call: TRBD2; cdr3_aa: CASSGEGPGTQYF; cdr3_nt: TGTGCCAGCAGCGGGGAGGGCCCCGGTACGCAGTATTTT
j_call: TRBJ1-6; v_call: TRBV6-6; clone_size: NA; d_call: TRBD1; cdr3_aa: CASSPGTGGGPLHF; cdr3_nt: TGTGCCAGCAGTCCCGGGACAGGGGGTGGACCCCTCCACTTT
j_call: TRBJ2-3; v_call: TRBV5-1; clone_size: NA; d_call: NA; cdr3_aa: CASSLAASGTDTQYF; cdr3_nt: TGCGCCAGCAGCTTGGCCGCGAGCGGGACAGATACGCAGTATTTT
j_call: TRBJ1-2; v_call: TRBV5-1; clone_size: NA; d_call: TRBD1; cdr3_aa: CASSLAGTDPGYGYTF; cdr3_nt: TGCGCCAGCAGCTTGGCCGGGACAGACCCGGGATATGGCTACACCTTC
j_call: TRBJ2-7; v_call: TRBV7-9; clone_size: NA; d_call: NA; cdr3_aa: CASSLAGGFEQYF; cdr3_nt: TGTGCCAGCAGCTTAGCCGGGGGTTTCGAGCAGTACTTC
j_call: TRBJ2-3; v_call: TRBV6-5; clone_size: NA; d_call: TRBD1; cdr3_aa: CASSYDRGADTQYF; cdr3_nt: TGTGCCAGCAGTTACGACAGGGGCGCAGATACGCAGTATTTT